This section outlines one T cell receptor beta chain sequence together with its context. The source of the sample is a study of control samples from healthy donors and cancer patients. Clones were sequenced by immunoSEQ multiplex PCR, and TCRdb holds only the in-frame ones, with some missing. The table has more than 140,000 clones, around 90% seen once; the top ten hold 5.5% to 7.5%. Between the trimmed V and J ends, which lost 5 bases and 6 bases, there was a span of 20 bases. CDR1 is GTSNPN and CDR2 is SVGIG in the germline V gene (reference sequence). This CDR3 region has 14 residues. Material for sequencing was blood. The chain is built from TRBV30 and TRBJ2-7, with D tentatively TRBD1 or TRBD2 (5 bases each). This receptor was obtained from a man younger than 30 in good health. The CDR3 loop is CAWGAGTPSGEQYF. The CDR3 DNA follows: TGTGCCTGGGGAGCCGGGACCCCCTCGGGCGAGCAGTACTTC. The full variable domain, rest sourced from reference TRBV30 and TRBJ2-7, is SQTIHQWPATLVQPVGSPLSLECTVEGTSNPNLYWYRQAAGRGLQLLFYSVGIGQISSEVPQNLSASRPQDRQFILSSKKLLLSDSGFYLCAWGAGTPSGEQYFGPGTRLTVT.